This TCR beta chain was observed in a study of blood T cell repertoires in COVID-19. Study summary: Collection of acute and convalescent COVID-19 samples took place in the United States, Italy and Spain.

Trimming cost V 9 bases and J 8 bases, with 16 bases left between them. The germline V gene encodes CDR1 KGHDR and CDR2 SFDVKD. This CDR3 contains 14 residues. Authors' methods: By means of reference gene primer amplification, nucleated cell counts were estimated. Sequenced by immunoSEQ multiplex PCR; TCRdb stores in-frame clones only, minus some. The V and J calls and clone size were taken over from that table, and D and trimming were inferred from the DNA. The sample holds 70,000 to 80,000 clones, nearly 80% seen once. The clonotype originates from a human donor in a cohort sampled during active COVID-19. What was sequenced was peripheral blood. The V call is TRBV24-1, the J call TRBJ1-6; possibly TRBD1 for D (5 bases). The CDR3 nucleotides are TGTGCCACCCCGGAAGACCAGGGATATTCACCCCTCCACTTT. This gives the protein CATPEDQGYSPLHF.